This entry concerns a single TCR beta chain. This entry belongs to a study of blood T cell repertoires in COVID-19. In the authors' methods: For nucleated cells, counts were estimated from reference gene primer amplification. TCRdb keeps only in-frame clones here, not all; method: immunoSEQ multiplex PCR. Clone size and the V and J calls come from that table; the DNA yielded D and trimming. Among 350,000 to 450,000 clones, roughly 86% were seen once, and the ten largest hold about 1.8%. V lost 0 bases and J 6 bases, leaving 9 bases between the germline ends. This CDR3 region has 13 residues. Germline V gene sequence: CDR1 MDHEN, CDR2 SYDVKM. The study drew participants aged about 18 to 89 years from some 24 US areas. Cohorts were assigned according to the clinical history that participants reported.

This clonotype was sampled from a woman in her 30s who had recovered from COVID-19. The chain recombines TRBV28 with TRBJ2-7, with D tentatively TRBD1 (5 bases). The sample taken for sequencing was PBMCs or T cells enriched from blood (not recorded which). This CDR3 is CASSLWAQGEQYF. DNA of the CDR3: TGTGCCAGCAGTTTATGGGCGCAGGGCGAGCAGTACTTC. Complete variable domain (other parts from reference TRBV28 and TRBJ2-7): DVKVTQSSRYLVKRTGEKVFLECVQDMDHENMFWYRQDPGLGLRLIYFSYDVKMKEKGDIPEGYSVSREKKERFSLILESASTNQTSMYLCASSLWAQGEQYFGPGTRLTVT.